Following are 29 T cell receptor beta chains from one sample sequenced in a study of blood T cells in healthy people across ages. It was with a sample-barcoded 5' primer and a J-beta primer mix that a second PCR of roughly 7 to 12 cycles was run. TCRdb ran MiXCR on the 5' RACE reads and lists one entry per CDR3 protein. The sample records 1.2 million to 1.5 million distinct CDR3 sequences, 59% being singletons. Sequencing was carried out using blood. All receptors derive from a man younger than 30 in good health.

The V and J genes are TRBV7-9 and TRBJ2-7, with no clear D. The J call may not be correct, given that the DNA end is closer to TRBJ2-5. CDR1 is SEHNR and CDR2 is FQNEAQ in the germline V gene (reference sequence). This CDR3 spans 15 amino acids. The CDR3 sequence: CASSHPGLWNETQYF. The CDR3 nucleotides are TGTGCCAGCAGCCACCCGGGCCTTTGGAACGAGACCCAGTACTTC.

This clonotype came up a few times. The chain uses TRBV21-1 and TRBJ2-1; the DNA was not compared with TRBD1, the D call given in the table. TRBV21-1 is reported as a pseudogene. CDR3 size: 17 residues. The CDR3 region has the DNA TGTGCCAGCCGGGACAGAGGGACGACTAGCCCCTACAATGAGCAGTTCTTC. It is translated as CASRDRGTTSPYNEQFF.

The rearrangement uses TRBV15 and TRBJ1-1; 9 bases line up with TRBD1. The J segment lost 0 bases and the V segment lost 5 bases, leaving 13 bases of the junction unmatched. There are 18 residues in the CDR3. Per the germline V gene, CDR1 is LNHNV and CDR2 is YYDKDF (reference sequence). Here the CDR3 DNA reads TGTGCCACCAGCGGATTTACAGGGGGCGCCGGGATGAACACTGAAGCTTTCTTT. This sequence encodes CATSGFTGGAGMNTEAFF.

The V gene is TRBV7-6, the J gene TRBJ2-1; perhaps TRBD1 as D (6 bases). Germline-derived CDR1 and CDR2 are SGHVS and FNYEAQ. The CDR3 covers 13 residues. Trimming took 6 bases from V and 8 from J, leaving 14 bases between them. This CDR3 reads CASSNTGLDEQFF. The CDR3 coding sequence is TGTGCCAGCAGTAACACAGGGTTGGATGAGCAGTTCTTC. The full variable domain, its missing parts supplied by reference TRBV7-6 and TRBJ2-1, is GAGVSQSPRYKVTKRGQDVALRCDPISGHVSLYWYRQALGQGPEFLTYFNYEAQQDKSGLPNDRFSAERPEGSISTLTIQRTEQRDSAMYRCASSNTGLDEQFFGPGTRLTVL.

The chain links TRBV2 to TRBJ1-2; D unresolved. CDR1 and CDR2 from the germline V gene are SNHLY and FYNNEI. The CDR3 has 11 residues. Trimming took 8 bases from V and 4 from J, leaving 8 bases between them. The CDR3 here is CASRAPYGYTF. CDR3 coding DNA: TGTGCCAGCCGCGCTCCCTATGGCTACACCTTC.

The CDR3 spells CATSDSLRGDADTQYF. CDR3 bases: TGTGCCACCAGTGATTCCCTTCGCGGGGACGCAGATACGCAGTATTTT. The chain carries TRBV24-1 and TRBJ2-3, with D perhaps matching TRBD2 (6 bases). Between the trimmed V and J ends, which lost 2 bases and 4 bases, there was a span of 15 bases. The CDR3 contains 16 residues. The germline CDR1 and CDR2 sequences are KGHDR and SFDVKD.

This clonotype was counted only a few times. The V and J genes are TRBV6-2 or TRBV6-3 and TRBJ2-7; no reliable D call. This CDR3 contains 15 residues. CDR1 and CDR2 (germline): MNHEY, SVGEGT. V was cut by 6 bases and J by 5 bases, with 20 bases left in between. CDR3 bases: TGTGCCAGCAGCGCACCCCCTAAAAGGCGTCACGAGCAGTACTTC. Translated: CASSAPPKRRHEQYF.

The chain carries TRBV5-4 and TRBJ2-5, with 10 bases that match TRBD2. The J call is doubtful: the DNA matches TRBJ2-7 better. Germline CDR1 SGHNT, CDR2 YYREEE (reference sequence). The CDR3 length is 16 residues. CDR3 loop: CASSLGGGTSDYEQYF. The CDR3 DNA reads TGTGCCAGCAGCTTGGGTGGCGGGACTAGCGACTACGAGCAGTACTTC.

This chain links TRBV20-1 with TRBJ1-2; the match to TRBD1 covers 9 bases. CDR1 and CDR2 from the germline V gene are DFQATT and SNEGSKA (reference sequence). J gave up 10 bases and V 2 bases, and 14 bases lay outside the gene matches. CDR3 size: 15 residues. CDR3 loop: CSARLPRQGVGAYTF. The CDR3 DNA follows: TGCAGTGCTAGACTTCCACGACAGGGGGTAGGAGCCTACACCTTC.

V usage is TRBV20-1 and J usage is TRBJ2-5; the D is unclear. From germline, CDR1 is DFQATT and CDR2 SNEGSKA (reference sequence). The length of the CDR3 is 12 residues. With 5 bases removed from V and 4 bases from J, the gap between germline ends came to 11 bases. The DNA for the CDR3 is TGCAGTGCTTCTAGTCGGAGAGAGACCCAGTACTTC. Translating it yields CSASSRRETQYF.

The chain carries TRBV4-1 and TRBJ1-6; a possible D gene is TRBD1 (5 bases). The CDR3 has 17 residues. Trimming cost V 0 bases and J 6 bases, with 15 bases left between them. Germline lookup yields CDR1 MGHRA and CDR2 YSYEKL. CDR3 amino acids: CASSQDGGGSRNSPLHF. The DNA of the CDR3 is TGCGCCAGCAGCCAAGACGGCGGGGGGTCCCGTAATTCACCCCTCCACTTT.

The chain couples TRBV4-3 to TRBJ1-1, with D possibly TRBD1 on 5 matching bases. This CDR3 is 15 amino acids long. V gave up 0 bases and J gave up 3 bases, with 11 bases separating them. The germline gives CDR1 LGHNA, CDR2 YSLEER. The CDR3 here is CASSQDRGVHTEAFF. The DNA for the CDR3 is TGCGCCAGCAGCCAAGATCGGGGGGTTCACACTGAAGCTTTCTTT.

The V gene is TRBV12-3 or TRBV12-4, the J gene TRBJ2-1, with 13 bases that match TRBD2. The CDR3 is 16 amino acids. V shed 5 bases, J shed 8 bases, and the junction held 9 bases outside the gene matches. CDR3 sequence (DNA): TGTGCCAGCAGTGAACTAGCGGGAGGGCAGAGGTATGAGCAGTTCTTC. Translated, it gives CASSELAGGQRYEQFF.

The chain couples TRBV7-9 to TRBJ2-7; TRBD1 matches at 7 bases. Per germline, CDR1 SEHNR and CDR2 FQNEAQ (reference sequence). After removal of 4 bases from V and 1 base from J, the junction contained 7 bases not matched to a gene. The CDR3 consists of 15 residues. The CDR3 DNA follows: TGTGCCAGCAGCTCCCGGGACAGAGTTTCCTACGAGCAGTACTTC. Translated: CASSSRDRVSYEQYF.

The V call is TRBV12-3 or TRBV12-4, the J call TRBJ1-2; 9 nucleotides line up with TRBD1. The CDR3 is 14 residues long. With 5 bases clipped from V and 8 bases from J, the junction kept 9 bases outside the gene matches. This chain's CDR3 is CASSTTGGIDGYTF. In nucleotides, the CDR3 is TGTGCCAGCAGTACAACAGGGGGCATAGACGGCTACACCTTC.

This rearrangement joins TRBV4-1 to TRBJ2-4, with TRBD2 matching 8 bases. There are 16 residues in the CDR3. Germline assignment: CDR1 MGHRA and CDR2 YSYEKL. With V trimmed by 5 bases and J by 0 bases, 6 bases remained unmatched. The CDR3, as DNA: TGCGCCAGCAGCTCGTTAGCGGGACTAGCCAAAAACATTCAGTACTTC. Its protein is CASSSLAGLAKNIQYF.

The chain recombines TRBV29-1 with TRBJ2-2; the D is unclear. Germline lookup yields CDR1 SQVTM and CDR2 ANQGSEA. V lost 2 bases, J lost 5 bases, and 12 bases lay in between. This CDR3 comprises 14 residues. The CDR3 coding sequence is TGCAGCGTTGAACCTGCGCCTGGGACCGGGGAGCTGTTTTTT. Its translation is CSVEPAPGTGELFF.

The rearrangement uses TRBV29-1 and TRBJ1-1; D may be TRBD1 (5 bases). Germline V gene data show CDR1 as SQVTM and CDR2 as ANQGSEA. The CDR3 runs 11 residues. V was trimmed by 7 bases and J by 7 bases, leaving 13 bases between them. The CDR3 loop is CSATGAYEAFF. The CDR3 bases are TGCAGCGCCACTGGGGCGTATGAAGCTTTCTTT.

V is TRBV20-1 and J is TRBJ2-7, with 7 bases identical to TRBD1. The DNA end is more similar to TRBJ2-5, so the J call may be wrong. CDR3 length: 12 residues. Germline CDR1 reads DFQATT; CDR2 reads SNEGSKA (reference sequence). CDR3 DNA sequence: TGCAGTGCCGTAAGGGGGCGGGAGACCCAGTACTTC. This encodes CSAVRGRETQYF.

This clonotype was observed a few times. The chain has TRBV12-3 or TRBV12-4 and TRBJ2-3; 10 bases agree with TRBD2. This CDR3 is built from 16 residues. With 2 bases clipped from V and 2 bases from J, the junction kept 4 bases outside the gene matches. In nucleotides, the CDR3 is TGTGCCAGCAGTTTAAGGGGACTAGCGAACACAGATACGCAGTATTTT. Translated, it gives CASSLRGLANTDTQYF.

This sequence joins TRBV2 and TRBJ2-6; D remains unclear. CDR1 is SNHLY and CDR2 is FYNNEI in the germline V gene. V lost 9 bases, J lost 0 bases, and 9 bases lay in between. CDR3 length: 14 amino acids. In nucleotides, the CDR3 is TGTGCCAGACAGACTGACTCTGGGGCCAACGTCCTGACTTTC. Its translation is CARQTDSGANVLTF.

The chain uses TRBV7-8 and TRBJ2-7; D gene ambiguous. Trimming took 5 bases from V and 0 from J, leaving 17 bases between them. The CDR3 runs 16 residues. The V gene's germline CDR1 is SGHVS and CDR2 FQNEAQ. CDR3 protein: CASSPMIRESSYEQYF. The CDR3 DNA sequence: TGTGCCAGCAGCCCAATGATTCGCGAGAGCTCCTACGAGCAGTACTTC.

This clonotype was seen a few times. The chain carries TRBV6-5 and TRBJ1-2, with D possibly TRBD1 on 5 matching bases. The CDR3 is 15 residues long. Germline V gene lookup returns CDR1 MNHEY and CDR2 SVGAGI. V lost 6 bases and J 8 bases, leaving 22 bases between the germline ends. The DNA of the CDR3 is TGTGCCAGCAGACTCTCCGGGACGGGAGGGGAGGGCTACACCTTC. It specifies CASRLSGTGGEGYTF.

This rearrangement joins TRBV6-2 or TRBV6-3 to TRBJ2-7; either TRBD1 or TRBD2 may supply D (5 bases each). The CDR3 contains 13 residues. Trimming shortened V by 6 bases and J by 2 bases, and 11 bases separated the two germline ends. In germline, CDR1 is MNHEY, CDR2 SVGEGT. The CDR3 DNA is TGTGCCAGCAGGCTTCAGGGACCCTACGAGCAGTACTTC. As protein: CASRLQGPYEQYF.

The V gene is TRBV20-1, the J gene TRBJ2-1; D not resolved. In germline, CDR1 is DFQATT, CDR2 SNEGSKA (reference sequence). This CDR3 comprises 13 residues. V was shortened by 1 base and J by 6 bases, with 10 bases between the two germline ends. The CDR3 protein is CSARGVNINEQFF. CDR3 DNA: TGCAGTGCTAGAGGGGTAAATATCAATGAGCAGTTCTTC.

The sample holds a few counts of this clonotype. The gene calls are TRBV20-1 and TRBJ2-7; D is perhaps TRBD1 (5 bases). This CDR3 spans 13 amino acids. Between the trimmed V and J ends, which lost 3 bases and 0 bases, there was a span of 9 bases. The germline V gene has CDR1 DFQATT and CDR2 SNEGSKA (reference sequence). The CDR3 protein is CSARWGGSYEQYF. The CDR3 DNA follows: TGCAGTGCTAGGTGGGGCGGCTCCTACGAGCAGTACTTC.

The CDR3 loop reads CAISERVTGGTEAFF. CDR3 in DNA: TGTGCCATCAGTGAGCGGGTGACAGGGGGCACTGAAGCTTTCTTT. The gene calls are TRBV10-3 and TRBJ1-1; the match to TRBD1 covers 9 bases. The CDR3 runs to 15 residues. Germline loops: CDR1 ENHRY, CDR2 SYGVKD. Trimming removed 2 bases from V and 4 bases from J; junction bases left unmatched: 5.

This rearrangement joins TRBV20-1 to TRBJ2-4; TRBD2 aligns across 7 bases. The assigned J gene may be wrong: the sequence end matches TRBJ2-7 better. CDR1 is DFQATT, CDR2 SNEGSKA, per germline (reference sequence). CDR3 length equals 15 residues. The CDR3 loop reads CSASPGGSVGYEQYF. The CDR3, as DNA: TGCAGTGCTAGTCCGGGCGGGAGTGTCGGCTACGAGCAGTACTTC.

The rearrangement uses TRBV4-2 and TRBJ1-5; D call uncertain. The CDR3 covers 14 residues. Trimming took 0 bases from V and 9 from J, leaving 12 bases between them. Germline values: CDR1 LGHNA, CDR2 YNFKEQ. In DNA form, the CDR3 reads TGTGCCAGCAGCCAAGATCTTGGCGAGGCGCCCCAGCATTTT. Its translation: CASSQDLGEAPQHF.